The next 15 T cell receptor beta chains were all read from a single sample in a study of cytomegalovirus exposure and HLA in healthy donors (dated by TCRdb to between 2016 and 2019). The protocol used for the library was the immunoSEQ multiplex PCR assay. For the multiplex PCR, a mixture combining 60 forward primers for TCR Vbeta segments and 13 reverse primers for TCR Jbeta segments was used. This is the immuneACCESS table as TCRdb keeps it, with only in-frame sequences that have V and J called. A part of the clones is gone; compared with another copy, unresolved V genes explain less than half, and the rest is unexplained. For this sample there are some 62,000 clones; around 87% appear just once. The top ten hold roughly 1.5% of the sample. What was sequenced was PBMCs. The receptors were gathered from a man between 18 and 35 years old in good health and CMV-seronegative.

This sequence joins TRBV5-4 and TRBJ1-5; D gene ambiguous. The germline V gene has CDR1 SGHNT and CDR2 YYREEE (reference sequence). The V end lost 0 bases, the J end lost 0 bases, and 7 bases lay between the germline ends. CDR3 length: 15 amino acids. In DNA form, the CDR3 reads TGTGCCAGCAGCTTGGACGGGTATAGCAATCAGCCCCAGCATTTT. It translates to CASSLDGYSNQPQHF.

The chain combines TRBV6-5 with TRBJ2-1; 8 bases map to TRBD2. This CDR3 region has 13 residues. Germline V gene lookup returns CDR1 MNHEY and CDR2 SVGAGI. The J segment lost 12 bases and the V segment lost 6 bases, leaving 10 bases of the junction unmatched. CDR3 DNA sequence: TGTGCCAGCAGCTCCGGACTAGCCCTAGGGCAGTTCTTC. It encodes CASSSGLALGQFF.

This chain links TRBV10-1 with TRBJ2-2; a possible D gene is TRBD2 (5 bases). The ends were cut back, 6 bases at V and 3 bases at J, with 14 bases in the middle. Per germline, CDR1 WNHNN and CDR2 SYGVQD (reference sequence). The CDR3 length is 15 residues. This chain's CDR3 is CASRTGIRHTGELFF. The CDR3 nucleotides read TGCGCCAGCAGAACCGGGATTAGGCACACCGGGGAGCTGTTTTTT.

Notes on this clone: The limits of the CDR3 on the DNA are not certain, so only TCRdb's listed CDR3 is given. The V gene is TRBV6-4, the J gene TRBJ2-1; the table gives TRBD1 as D, unverified against the DNA. CDR1 is MRHNA, CDR2 SNTAGT, per germline. The CDR3 spans 15 amino acids, including both terminal residues. CDR3: CASILGTGLYNEQFF.

The chain has TRBV4-2 and TRBJ2-1; 9 nucleotides match TRBD2. Trimming removed 0 bases from V and 3 bases from J; junction bases left unmatched: 9. Germline CDR1 LGHNA, CDR2 YNFKEQ. This CDR3 has 18 residues. CDR3 amino acids: CASSQDSTLAGYYNEQFF. The CDR3 region has the DNA TGTGCCAGCAGCCAAGATTCGACGCTAGCGGGATACTACAATGAGCAGTTCTTC.

This chain links TRBV6-6 with TRBJ1-5; tentative D call: TRBD1 (5 bases). Germline CDR1 is MNHNY and CDR2 is SVGAGI (reference sequence). The V end lost 6 bases, the J end lost 7 bases, and 16 bases lay between the germline ends. The CDR3 is made up of 14 amino acids. CDR3 sequence reads: CASSRDSQNQPQHF. The DNA for the CDR3 is TGTGCCAGCAGCCGGGACTCCCAAAACCAGCCCCAGCATTTT.

The CDR3 sequence is CASSQVFRTGGKNEAFF. The CDR3 DNA is TGCGCCAGCAGCCAAGTTTTTCGGACAGGGGGCAAAAATGAAGCTTTCTTT. The V and J genes are TRBV4-1 and TRBJ1-1; 11 bases fit TRBD1. CDR3 length equals 17 residues. Germline V gene data show CDR1 as MGHRA and CDR2 as YSYEKL. V was clipped by 1 base and J by 7 bases; unmatched bases: 11.

J is TRBJ2-5 and V is TRBV11-2; weak D call: TRBD2 (6 bases). Germline-derived CDR1 and CDR2 are SGHAT and FQNNGV. V was shortened by 3 bases and J by 1 base, with 15 bases between the two germline ends. This CDR3 region has 16 residues. CDR3 protein: CASSFFSGGSQETQYF. DNA for the CDR3: TGTGCCAGCAGCTTCTTTTCCGGGGGTAGCCAAGAGACCCAGTACTTC.

The chain carries TRBV11-2 and TRBJ2-2; D is perhaps TRBD2 (5 bases). The CDR3 runs to 15 residues. V was cut by 5 bases and J by 7 bases, with 17 bases left in between. Germline V gene data show CDR1 as SGHAT and CDR2 as FQNNGV. For the CDR3, the DNA is TGTGCCAGCAGCCGATCCTACGGGGTAGGCGGGGAGCTGTTTTTT. The encoded protein is CASSRSYGVGGELFF.

This chain joins TRBV18 and TRBJ2-2; 7 bases line up with TRBD1. The CDR3 is made up of 16 amino acids. The germline V gene has CDR1 KGHSH and CDR2 LQKENI. The ends lost 6 bases at V and 0 bases at J; junction bases unmatched: 7. The CDR3 sequence is CASSQGQAPNTGELFF. The CDR3 DNA sequence: TGTGCCAGCTCCCAAGGACAGGCACCGAACACCGGGGAGCTGTTTTTT.

This clone was seen only once. V gene TRBV6-1 combines with J gene TRBJ1-2; tentatively, D is TRBD1 (5 bases). Germline CDR1 and CDR2: MNHNS and SASEGT. The CDR3 length is 15 residues. Trimming stripped 4 bases from V and 2 bases from J, with 14 bases between. For the CDR3, the DNA is TGTGCCAGCAGTGTTGGAGACAGCCCAAACTATGGCTACACCTTC. Amino acid sequence: CASSVGDSPNYGYTF.

The CDR3 loop is CASSVGALNTEAFF. The CDR3 DNA follows: TGTGCCAGCAGCGTAGGGGCATTGAACACTGAAGCTTTCTTT. This chain uses TRBV9 with TRBJ1-1; D call uncertain. Trimming stripped 0 bases from V and 0 bases from J, with 6 bases between. Germline lookup yields CDR1 SGDLS and CDR2 YYNGEE. The CDR3 length is 14 residues. The full variable domain, completed using reference TRBV9 and TRBJ1-1, is DSGVTQTPKHLITATGQRVTLRCSPRSGDLSVYWYQQSLDQGLQFLIQYYNGEERAKGNILERFSAQQFPDLHSELNLSSLELGDSALYFCASSVGALNTEAFFGQGTRLTVV.

The genes are TRBV21-1 and TRBJ2-1; TRBD2 is the table's D call, not checked against the DNA. TRBV21-1 is listed as a pseudogene. CDR3 length equals 17 residues. In DNA form, the CDR3 reads TGTGCCAGCAGCAAAGCGCGGGTAGTTCAAGAGTACAATGAGCAGTTCTTC. This codes for CASSKARVVQEYNEQFF.

This rearrangement joins TRBV9 to TRBJ1-4; maybe TRBD1 (5 bases). V was cut by 0 bases and J by 0 bases, with 6 bases left in between. Germline loops: CDR1 SGDLS, CDR2 YYNGEE. CDR3 length equals 15 residues. For the CDR3, the DNA is TGTGCCAGCAGCGTAGGGGGCTCAACTAATGAAAAACTGTTTTTT. Its translation: CASSVGGSTNEKLFF.

The V and J genes are TRBV27 and TRBJ2-1, with TRBD1 matching over 9 bases. The CDR3 totals 14 residues. Per germline, CDR1 MNHEY and CDR2 SMNVEV (reference sequence). Trimming cost V 2 bases and J 4 bases; bases outside gene matches: 0. CDR3 sequence (DNA): TGTGCCAGCAGTTTAGGACAGGGGTACAATGAGCAGTTCTTC. Its translation is CASSLGQGYNEQFF.